What follows describes a single T cell receptor (beta chain). This sample was included in a study of shared clonotypes between healthy human individuals. Assay: immunoSEQ multiplex PCR; the TCRdb copy retains only in-frame clones and omits some. The sample carries about 1.5 million clones, about 96% recorded once. V was clipped by 5 bases and J by 0 bases, with 10 bases between them. The CDR3 consists of 14 residues. Germline assignment: CDR1 LNHDA and CDR2 SQIVND (reference sequence). Sample: naive CD4+ T cells sorted from blood. Subset denoted: CD45RA+ positively selected. The V gene is TRBV19, the J gene TRBJ1-2; D is unclear. This clonotype was sampled from a man younger than 45 in good health. The CDR3 spells CASSPQVTNYGYTF. CDR3 in DNA: TGTGCCAGTAGTCCCCAAGTTACTAACTATGGCTACACCTTC.